This TCR beta chain is from a study of CD8 T cells in ankylosing spondylitis. Regarding the study as a whole: Researchers report that disease-linked clones proved CD8+ and relatively rare in peripheral blood. Within ankylosing spondylitis blood, a TCR beta motif made up of eight or nine highly homologous variants appeared to be characteristic. Significant enrichment of disease-linked clones was reported in matched ankylosing spondylitis synovial fluid.

Quantitative 5'-RACE with molecular barcodes was used to make the TCR beta libraries. Each CDR3 protein is one row after TCRdb ran MiXCR on the 5' RACE reads. The sample shows some 250,000 distinct CDR3 sequences, 20% to 30% of them seen only once. CDR1 and CDR2 (germline): LGHNA, YNFKEQ. V trimming: 4 bases; J trimming: 4 bases; junction bases outside the gene matches: 12. The CDR3 runs to 18 residues. As concerns this clonotype: The antigen is undetermined.

This sequence was found in a male donor with ankylosing spondylitis or in good health (not recorded which). The sample taken for sequencing was blood, either unsorted or a sorted T cell fraction (not recorded which). V usage is TRBV4-2 and J usage is TRBJ2-7; TRBD2 aligns across 14 bases. CDR3 nucleotide sequence: TGTGCCAGCAGCCTAGAGACCGGGACTAGCGGGGGTGGGTACGAGCAGTACTTC. Its protein is CASSLETGTSGGGYEQYF.